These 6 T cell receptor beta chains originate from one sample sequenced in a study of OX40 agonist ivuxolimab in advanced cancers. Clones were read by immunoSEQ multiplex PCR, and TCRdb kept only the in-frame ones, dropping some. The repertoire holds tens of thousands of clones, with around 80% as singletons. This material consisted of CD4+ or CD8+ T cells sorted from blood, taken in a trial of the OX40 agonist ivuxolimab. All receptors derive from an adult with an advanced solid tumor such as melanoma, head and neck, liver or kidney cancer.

The DNA for the CDR3 is TGTGCCAGCAGCTTGGCGGGGGTCGAGAACACTGAAGCTTTCTTT. It encodes CASSLAGVENTEAFF. The chain couples TRBV5-4 to TRBJ1-1; possible D gene TRBD1, 5 bases. Germline CDR1 reads SGHNT; CDR2 reads YYREEE (reference sequence). Trimming pared 0 bases from V and 1 base from J, leaving 10 bases between. CDR3 size: 15 residues.

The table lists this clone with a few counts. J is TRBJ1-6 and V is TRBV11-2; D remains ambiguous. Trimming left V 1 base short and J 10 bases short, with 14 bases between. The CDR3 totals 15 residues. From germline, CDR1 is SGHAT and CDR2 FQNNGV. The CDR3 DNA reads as TGTGCCAGCAGCTTAGCAGTTATTCGGAACTCACCCCTCCACTTT. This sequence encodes CASSLAVIRNSPLHF. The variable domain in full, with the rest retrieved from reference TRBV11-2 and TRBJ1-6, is EAGVAQSPRYKIIEKRQSVAFWCNPISGHATLYWYQQILGQGPKLLIQFQNNGVVDDSQLPKDRFSAERLKGVDSTLKIQPAKLEDSAVYLCASSLAVIRNSPLHFGNGTRLTVT.

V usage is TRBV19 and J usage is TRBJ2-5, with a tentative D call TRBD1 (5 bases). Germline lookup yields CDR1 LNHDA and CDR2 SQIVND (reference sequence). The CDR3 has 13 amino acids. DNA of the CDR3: TGTGCGTCTAGGGGCGATCACGGAGAGACCCAGTACTTC. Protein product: CASRGDHGETQYF.

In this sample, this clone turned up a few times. The CDR3 protein is CASTLGGATQPQHF. Here the CDR3 DNA reads TGTGCCAGCACTTTAGGGGGCGCAACCCAGCCCCAGCATTTT. This chain links TRBV6-6 with TRBJ1-5; 7 positions match TRBD1. This CDR3 has 14 residues. CDR1 MNHNY and CDR2 SVGAGI come from the germline V gene (reference sequence). The V and J ends lost 7 bases and 7 bases, in that order; junction bases with no gene match: 10.

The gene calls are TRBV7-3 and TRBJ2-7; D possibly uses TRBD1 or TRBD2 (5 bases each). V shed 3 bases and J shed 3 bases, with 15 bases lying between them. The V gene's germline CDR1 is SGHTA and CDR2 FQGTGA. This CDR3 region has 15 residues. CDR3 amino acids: CASSFGDGGGYEQYV. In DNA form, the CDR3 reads TGTGCCAGCAGCTTCGGGGACGGTGGAGGCTACGAGCAGTACGTC.

The CDR3 sequence: CASSSREDTQYF. CDR3 nucleotides: TGTGCCAGCTCTTCACGTGAGGATACGCAGTATTTT. The chain recombines TRBV18 with TRBJ2-3; D uncertain. The CDR3 runs to 12 residues. The germline CDR1 and CDR2 sequences are KGHSH and LQKENI. The germline V and J ends were trimmed by 6 bases and 6 bases, with 10 bases remaining between them.